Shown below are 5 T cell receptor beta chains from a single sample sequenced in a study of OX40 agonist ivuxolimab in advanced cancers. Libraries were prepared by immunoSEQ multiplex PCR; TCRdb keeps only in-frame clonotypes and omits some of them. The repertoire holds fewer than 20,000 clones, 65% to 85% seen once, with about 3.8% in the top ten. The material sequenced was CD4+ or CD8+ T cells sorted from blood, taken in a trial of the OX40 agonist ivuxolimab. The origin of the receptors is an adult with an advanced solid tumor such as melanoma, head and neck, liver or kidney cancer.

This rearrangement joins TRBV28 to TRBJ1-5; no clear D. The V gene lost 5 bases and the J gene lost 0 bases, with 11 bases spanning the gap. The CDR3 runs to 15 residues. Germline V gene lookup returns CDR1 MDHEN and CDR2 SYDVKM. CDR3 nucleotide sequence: TGTGCCAGCAGTCACAACCAATATAGCAATCAGCCCCAGCATTTT. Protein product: CASSHNQYSNQPQHF.

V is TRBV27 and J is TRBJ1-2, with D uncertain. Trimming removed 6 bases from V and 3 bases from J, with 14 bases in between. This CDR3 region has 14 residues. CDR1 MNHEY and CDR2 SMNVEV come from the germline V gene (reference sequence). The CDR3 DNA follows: TGTGCCAGCAGCAACAACGGATTGCACTATGGCTACACCTTC. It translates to CASSNNGLHYGYTF.

The CDR3 reads CASSLRGEGRYNEQFF. CDR3 nucleotide sequence: TGTGCCAGCAGCTTACGGGGTGAGGGCCGGTACAATGAGCAGTTCTTC. This chain connects TRBV11-3 to TRBJ2-1, with a weak D call TRBD2 (5 bases). CDR3 length: 16 residues. The germline V gene has CDR1 SGHNT and CDR2 YENEEA. Trimming removed 2 bases at V and 4 bases at J, with 15 bases between.

Here the CDR3 reads CASSLWQLSGANVLTF. Here the CDR3 DNA reads TGCGCCAGCAGCTTGTGGCAACTCTCTGGGGCCAACGTCCTGACTTTC. The V call is TRBV5-1, the J call TRBJ2-6, with D unresolved. V was pared by 1 base and J by 0 bases, with 8 bases between. This CDR3 is built from 16 residues. Germline CDR1 and CDR2: SGHRS and YFSETQ.

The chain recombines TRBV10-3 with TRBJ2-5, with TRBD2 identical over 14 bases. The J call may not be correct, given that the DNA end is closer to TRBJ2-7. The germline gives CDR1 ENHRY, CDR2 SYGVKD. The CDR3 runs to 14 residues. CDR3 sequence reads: CAISPGLAGDEQYF. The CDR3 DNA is TGTGCCATCAGTCCGGGACTAGCGGGAGACGAGCAGTACTTC.